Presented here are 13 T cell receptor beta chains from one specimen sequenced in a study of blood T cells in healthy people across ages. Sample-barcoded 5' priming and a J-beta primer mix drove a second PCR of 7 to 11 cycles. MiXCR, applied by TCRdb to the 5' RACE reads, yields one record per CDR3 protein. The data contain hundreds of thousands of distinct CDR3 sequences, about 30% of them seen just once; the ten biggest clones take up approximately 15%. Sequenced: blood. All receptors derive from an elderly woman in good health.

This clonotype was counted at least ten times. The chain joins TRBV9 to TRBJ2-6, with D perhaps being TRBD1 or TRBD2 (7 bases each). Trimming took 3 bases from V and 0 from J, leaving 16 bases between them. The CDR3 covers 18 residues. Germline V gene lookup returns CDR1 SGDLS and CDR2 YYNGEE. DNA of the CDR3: TGTGCCAGCAGCGGAAGACAGGGAGGGAGCTCTGGGGCCAACGTCCTGACTTTC. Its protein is CASSGRQGGSSGANVLTF. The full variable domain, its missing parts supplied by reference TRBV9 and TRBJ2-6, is DSGVTQTPKHLITATGQRVTLRCSPRSGDLSVYWYQQSLDQGLQFLIQYYNGEERAKGNILERFSAQQFPDLHSELNLSSLELGDSALYFCASSGRQGGSSGANVLTFGAGSRLTVL.

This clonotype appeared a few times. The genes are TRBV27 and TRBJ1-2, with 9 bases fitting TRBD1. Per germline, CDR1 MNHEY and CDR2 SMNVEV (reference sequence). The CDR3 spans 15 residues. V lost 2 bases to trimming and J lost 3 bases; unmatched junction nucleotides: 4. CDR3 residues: CASSLRGQGHYGYTF. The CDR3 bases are TGTGCCAGCAGTTTAAGAGGACAGGGGCACTATGGCTACACCTTC.

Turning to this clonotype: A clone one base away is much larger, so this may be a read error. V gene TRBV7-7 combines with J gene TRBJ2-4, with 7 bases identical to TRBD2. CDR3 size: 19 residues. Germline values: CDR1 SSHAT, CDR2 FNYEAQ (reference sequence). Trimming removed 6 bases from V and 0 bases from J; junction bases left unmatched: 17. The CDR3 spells CASSVSREGSGTAKNIQYF. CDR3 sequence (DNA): TGTGCCAGCAGTGTATCCAGGGAGGGGAGTGGGACAGCCAAAAACATTCAGTACTTC.

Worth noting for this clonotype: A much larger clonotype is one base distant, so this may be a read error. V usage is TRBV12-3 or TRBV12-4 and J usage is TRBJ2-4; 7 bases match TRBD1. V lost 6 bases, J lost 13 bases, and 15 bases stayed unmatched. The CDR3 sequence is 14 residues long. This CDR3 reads CASSRGQRPYKQYF. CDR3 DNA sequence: TGTGCCAGCAGCCGGGGACAGAGACCCTACAAGCAGTACTTC.

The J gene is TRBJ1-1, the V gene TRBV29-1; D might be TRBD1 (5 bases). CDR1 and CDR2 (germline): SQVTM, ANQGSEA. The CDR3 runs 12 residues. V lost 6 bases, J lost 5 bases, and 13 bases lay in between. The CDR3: CSVNWGGTEAFF. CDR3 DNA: TGCAGCGTCAACTGGGGGGGAACTGAAGCTTTCTTT.

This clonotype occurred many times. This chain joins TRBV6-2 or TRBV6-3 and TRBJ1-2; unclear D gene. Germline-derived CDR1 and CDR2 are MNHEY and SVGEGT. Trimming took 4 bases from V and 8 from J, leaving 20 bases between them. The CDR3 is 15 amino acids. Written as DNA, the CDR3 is TGTGCCAGCAGTTTTACCCCTGTGGGCGCGAACGGCTACACCTTC. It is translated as CASSFTPVGANGYTF.

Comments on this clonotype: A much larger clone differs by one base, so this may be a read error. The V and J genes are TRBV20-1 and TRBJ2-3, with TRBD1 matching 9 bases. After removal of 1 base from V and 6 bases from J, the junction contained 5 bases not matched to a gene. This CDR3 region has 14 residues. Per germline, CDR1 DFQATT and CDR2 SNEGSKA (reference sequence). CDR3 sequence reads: CSARGTGVYDTQYF. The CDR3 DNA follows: TGCAGTGCTAGAGGGACAGGGGTGTACGATACGCAGTATTTT.

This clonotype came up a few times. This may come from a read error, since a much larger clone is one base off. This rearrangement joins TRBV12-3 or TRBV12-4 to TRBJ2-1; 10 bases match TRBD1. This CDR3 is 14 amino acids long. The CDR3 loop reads CASSLGTGGDERFF. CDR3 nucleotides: TGTGCCAGCAGTTTAGGGACAGGGGGAGATGAGCGGTTCTTC.

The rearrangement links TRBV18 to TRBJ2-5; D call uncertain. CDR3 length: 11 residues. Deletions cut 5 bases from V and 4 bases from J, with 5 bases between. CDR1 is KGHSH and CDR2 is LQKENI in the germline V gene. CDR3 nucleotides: TGTGCCAGCTCAGGCCTAGAGACCCAGTACTTC. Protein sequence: CASSGLETQYF.

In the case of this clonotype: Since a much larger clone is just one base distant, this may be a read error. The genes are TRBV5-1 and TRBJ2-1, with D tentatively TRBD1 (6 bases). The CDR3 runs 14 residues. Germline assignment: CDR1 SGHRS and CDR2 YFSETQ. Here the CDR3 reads CVSSLGQGNNEQFF. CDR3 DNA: TGCGTCAGCAGCTTGGGTCAGGGGAACAATGAGCAGTTCTTC.

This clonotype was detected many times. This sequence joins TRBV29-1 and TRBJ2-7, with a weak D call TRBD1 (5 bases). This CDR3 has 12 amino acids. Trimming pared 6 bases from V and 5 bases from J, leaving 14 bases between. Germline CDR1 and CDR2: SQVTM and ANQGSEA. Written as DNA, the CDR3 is TGCAGCGTGGGCAAGGGGTCCCACGAGCAGTACTTC. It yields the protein CSVGKGSHEQYF.

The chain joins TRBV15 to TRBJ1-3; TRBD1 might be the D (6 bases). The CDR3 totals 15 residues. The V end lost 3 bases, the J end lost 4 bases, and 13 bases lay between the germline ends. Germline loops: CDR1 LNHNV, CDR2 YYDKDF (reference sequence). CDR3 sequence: CATSSSTGRGNTIYF. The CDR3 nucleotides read TGTGCCACCAGCAGTAGCACAGGGAGAGGAAACACCATATATTTT.

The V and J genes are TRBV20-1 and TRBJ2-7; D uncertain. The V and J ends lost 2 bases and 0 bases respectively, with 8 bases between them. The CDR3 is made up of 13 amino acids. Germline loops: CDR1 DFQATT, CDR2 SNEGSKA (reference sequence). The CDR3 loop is CSARQSSSYEQYF. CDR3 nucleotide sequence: TGCAGTGCTAGACAGAGCTCCTCCTACGAGCAGTACTTC.